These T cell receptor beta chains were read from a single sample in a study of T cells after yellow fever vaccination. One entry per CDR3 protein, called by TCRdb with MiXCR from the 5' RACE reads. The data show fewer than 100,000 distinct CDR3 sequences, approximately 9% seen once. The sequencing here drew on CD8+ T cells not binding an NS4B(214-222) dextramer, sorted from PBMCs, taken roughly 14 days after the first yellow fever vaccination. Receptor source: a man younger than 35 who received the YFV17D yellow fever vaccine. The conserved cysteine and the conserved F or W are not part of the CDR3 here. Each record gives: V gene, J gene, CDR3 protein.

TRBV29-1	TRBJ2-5	SVEVGGSRFQETQY
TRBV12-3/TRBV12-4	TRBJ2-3	ASSSTASGTDTQY
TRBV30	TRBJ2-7	AWSLGIEQY
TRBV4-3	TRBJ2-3	ASSGLDPTDTQY
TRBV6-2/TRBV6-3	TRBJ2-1	ASSYSEIFGALGIYNEQF
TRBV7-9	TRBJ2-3	ASSQATGGLEDTQY
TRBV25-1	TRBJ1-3	ASSEFSGSAGNTIY
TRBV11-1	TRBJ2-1	ASSSHPITSGVYNEQF
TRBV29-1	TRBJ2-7	SVEEPEDPTYEQY
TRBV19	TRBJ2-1	ASWTGNDEQF
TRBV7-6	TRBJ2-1	ASSLGGYASGYNEQF
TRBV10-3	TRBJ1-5	AISDGGPNQPQH
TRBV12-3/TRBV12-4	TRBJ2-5	ASSLGGRGLETQY
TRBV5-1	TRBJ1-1	ASSLAKKSGTKTEAF
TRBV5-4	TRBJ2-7	ASSRPDRSSYEQY
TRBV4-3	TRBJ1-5	ASSQDPGPLDQPQH
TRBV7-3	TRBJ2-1	ASSLNRGHYNEQF
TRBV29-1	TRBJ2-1	SVSGLAGVNEQF
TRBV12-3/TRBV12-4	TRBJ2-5	ASSAGVRETQY
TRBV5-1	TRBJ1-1	ASSPRHQGGTEAF
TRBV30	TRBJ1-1	AWGKGTEAF
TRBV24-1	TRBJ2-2	ATSDLENTGELF
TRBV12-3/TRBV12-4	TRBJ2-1	ASSSGGGAKDEQF
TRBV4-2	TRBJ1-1	ASSHWGGAPGNTEAF
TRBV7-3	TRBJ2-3	ASSLNPGLRTDTQY
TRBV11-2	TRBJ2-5	ASSPGQVGQETQY
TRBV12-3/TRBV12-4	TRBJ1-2	ASSAGVRYT
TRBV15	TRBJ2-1	ATRKTGGSGEQF
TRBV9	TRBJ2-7	ASSVFGTGAYEQY
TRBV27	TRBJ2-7	ASTTLAGKNEQY
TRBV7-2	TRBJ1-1	ASTPDSFGSTEAF
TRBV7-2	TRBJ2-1	ASSFLESFYNEQF
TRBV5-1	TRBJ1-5	ASSLHSNQPQH
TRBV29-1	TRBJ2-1	SIQGANYNEQF